This T cell receptor (beta chain) was observed in a study of T cell responses to AZD1222 COVID-19 vaccine. A remark on this clone: Its specificity is not known.

Study results and limitations: Reportedly, nearly half of unique spike TCRs recognized epitopes outside B.1.351/B.1.1.7 mutations. Among vaccine-associated CD4 TCRs, coverage spanned spike, with dominance at 160-218 and 743-854. Spike-specific TCR breadth and depth grew following two AZD1222 doses. Donors were chiefly white British, with a greater number of females, and clonal diversity was perhaps underestimated.

Method: immunoSEQ multiplex PCR; TCRdb's copy keeps in-frame clones and lacks some. Of 90,000 to 120,000 clones in the sample, 87% were seen once. Per the germline V gene, CDR1 is MNHEY and CDR2 is SVGAGI. CDR3 length: 15 amino acids. V was shortened by 4 bases and J by 6 bases, with 18 bases between the two germline ends. The chain carries TRBV6-5 and TRBJ1-2, with D possibly matching TRBD1 (6 bases). This TCR was sampled from an adult who received the AZD1222 COVID-19 vaccine. Specimen: peripheral blood, collected 28 days after the second AZD1222 dose. DNA of the CDR3: TGTGCCAGCAGTTCCTTGACGACAGGAGGGGATGGCTACACCTTC. It encodes CASSSLTTGGDGYTF.